These 22 T cell receptor beta chains were all obtained from the same sample, sequenced in a study of T cell responses to AZD1222 COVID-19 vaccine. This table comes from immunoSEQ multiplex PCR, and its TCRdb copy is limited to in-frame clones, with some not included. The profile shows 160,000 or so clones, about nine tenths of them singletons. Sequenced here: peripheral blood, sampled on day 0 of AZD1222 vaccination. These receptors were collected from an adult in good health.

V is TRBV4-2 and J is TRBJ2-3; D gene uncertain. V was pared by 0 bases and J by 4 bases, with 14 bases between. CDR3 length: 16 amino acids. Germline V gives CDR1 LGHNA, CDR2 YNFKEQ. CDR3 residues: CASSQEYPDPPDTQYF. The CDR3 nucleotides are TGTGCCAGCAGCCAAGAATATCCAGACCCCCCAGATACGCAGTATTTT.

The sample holds a few counts of this clone. The chain is built from TRBV28 and TRBJ2-7, with 7 nucleotides matching TRBD1. Germline loops: CDR1 MDHEN, CDR2 SYDVKM. V was clipped by 5 bases and J by 9 bases; unmatched bases: 4. This CDR3 spans 11 amino acids. The CDR3 spells CASSLRDRQYF. CDR3 sequence (DNA): TGTGCCAGCAGTCTACGGGACAGGCAGTACTTC.

The chain combines TRBV2 with TRBJ1-2; no firm D call. V shed 1 base and J shed 2 bases, with 11 bases lying between them. Per germline, CDR1 SNHLY and CDR2 FYNNEI. The CDR3 runs 15 residues. CDR3 coding DNA: TGTGCCAGCAGTGAAGGGCGGCAGCTGAACTATGGCTACACCTTC. It translates to CASSEGRQLNYGYTF. The whole variable domain, filled in from reference TRBV2 and TRBJ1-2, reads EPEVTQTPSHQVTQMGQEVILRCVPISNHLYFYWYRQILGQKVEFLVSFYNNEISEKSEIFDDQFSVERPDGSNFTLKIRSTKLEDSAMYFCASSEGRQLNYGYTFGSGTRLTVV.

The chain is built from TRBV7-2 and TRBJ1-1; D perhaps matches TRBD1 (6 bases). Germline V gene sequence: CDR1 SGHTA, CDR2 FQGNSA. With 5 bases removed from V and 4 bases from J, the gap between germline ends came to 20 bases. The CDR3 totals 16 residues. The CDR3 DNA reads as TGTGCCAGCAGCCAAGAGATTGTGTCGACAGGCACTGAAGCTTTCTTT. Translation: CASSQEIVSTGTEAFF.

This clone came up once. This chain joins TRBV28 and TRBJ2-2; 11 bases line up with TRBD1. V lost 5 bases and J lost 7; bases outside the gene matches: 6. Germline V gene sequence: CDR1 MDHEN, CDR2 SYDVKM. This CDR3 contains 15 residues. This CDR3 reads CASSPRTGGSGELFF. CDR3 sequence (DNA): TGTGCCAGCAGTCCCCGGACAGGGGGCAGCGGGGAGCTGTTTTTT. Full variable domain (missing parts from reference TRBV28 and TRBJ2-2): DVKVTQSSRYLVKRTGEKVFLECVQDMDHENMFWYRQDPGLGLRLIYFSYDVKMKEKGDIPEGYSVSREKKERFSLILESASTNQTSMYLCASSPRTGGSGELFFGEGSRLTVL.

The rearrangement joins TRBV7-6 to TRBJ2-3, with D perhaps matching TRBD1 (6 bases). Germline loops: CDR1 SGHVS, CDR2 FNYEAQ. This CDR3 has 16 amino acids. Trimming took off 1 base at V and 5 bases at J, with 16 bases between the two ends. The CDR3 DNA reads as TGTGCCAGCAGCTTAGTGGGCAGGGGCCCCGTAGATACGCAGTATTTT. Its translation is CASSLVGRGPVDTQYF.

DNA for the CDR3: TGTGCCAGCAGCTTAGGGGGATATACCTACAATGAGCAGTTCTTC. Its protein product is CASSLGGYTYNEQFF. J is TRBJ2-1 and V is TRBV7-8; D is undetermined. Trimming pared 1 base from V and 2 bases from J, leaving 9 bases between. The CDR3 runs 15 residues. Per germline, CDR1 SGHVS and CDR2 FQNEAQ.

V is TRBV18 and J is TRBJ1-2; unclear D gene. CDR1 and CDR2 (germline): KGHSH, LQKENI. Between the trimmed V and J ends, which lost 3 bases and 5 bases, there was a span of 13 bases. This CDR3 has 14 residues. In nucleotides, the CDR3 is TGTGCCAGCTCACCGAAGGGTCCCCCGTATGGCTACACCTTC. As protein: CASSPKGPPYGYTF.

CDR3 protein: CASSPGDREGEKLFF. The CDR3 bases are TGTGCCAGCAGCCCGGGGGACAGGGAGGGTGAAAAACTGTTTTTT. This chain links TRBV7-9 with TRBJ1-4, with 9 bases aligning to TRBD1. Germline V gives CDR1 SEHNR, CDR2 FQNEAQ (reference sequence). CDR3 size: 15 residues. V trimming: 5 bases; J trimming: 7 bases; junction bases outside the gene matches: 8.

This clone appeared a single time. Relative to the germline gene, one junction end is altered; a read error may explain this. The CDR3 DNA reads TGTCCCAGCAGCGTAGGGGGGGGACTAGCGGGAGATCGAGAGACCCAGTACTTC. Protein sequence: CPSSVGGGLAGDRETQYF. V gene TRBV9 combines with J gene TRBJ2-5; 14 bases line up with TRBD2. The CDR3 has 18 amino acids. Looked up from germline, CDR1 is SGDLS and CDR2 is YYNGEE.

In its sample, this clone was seen once. The CDR3 region has the DNA TGTGCCAGCAGTGACAGAACTAGCTTTCAAGAGACCCAGTACTTC. This encodes CASSDRTSFQETQYF. The chain has TRBV2 and TRBJ2-5, with D possibly matching TRBD2 (6 bases). The CDR3 is 15 residues long. Trimming removed 3 bases from V and 2 bases from J, with 13 bases in between. CDR1 and CDR2 (germline): SNHLY, FYNNEI. The full variable domain, completed using reference TRBV2 and TRBJ2-5, is EPEVTQTPSHQVTQMGQEVILRCVPISNHLYFYWYRQILGQKVEFLVSFYNNEISEKSEIFDDQFSVERPDGSNFTLKIRSTKLEDSAMYFCASSDRTSFQETQYFGPGTRLLVL.

The V call is TRBV7-2, the J call TRBJ2-7; 10 bases are a match to TRBD2. The CDR3 consists of 16 residues. The J segment lost 0 bases and the V segment lost 0 bases, leaving 2 bases of the junction unmatched. The germline CDR1 and CDR2 sequences are SGHTA and FQGNSA. In DNA, the CDR3 is TGTGCCAGCAGCTTAGCCGGGACTAGCGCCTCCTACGAGCAGTACTTC. Protein product: CASSLAGTSASYEQYF.

This clone appeared a single time. CDR3 residues: CASSYSDGATGELFF. The CDR3 DNA sequence: TGTGCCAGCAGTTACTCGGACGGGGCGACCGGGGAGCTGTTTTTT. The V and J genes are TRBV6-5 and TRBJ2-2; D is possibly TRBD1 or TRBD2 (5 bases each). CDR1 is MNHEY and CDR2 is SVGAGI in the germline V gene. V shed 0 bases and J shed 5 bases, with 10 bases lying between them. CDR3 length equals 15 residues.

The V call is TRBV5-1, the J call TRBJ1-2; D ambiguous. The V and J ends lost 0 bases and 5 bases respectively, with 14 bases between them. Germline CDR1 SGHRS, CDR2 YFSETQ. The CDR3 runs to 15 residues. CDR3 nucleotides: TGCGCCAGCAGCTTGGGGTCTACGAGGTGGTATGGCTACACCTTC. Protein sequence: CASSLGSTRWYGYTF. Supplemented by reference TRBV5-1 and TRBJ1-2, the full variable domain reads KAGVTQTPRYLIKTRGQQVTLSCSPISGHRSVSWYQQTPGQGLQFLFEYFSETQRNKGNFPGRFSGRQFSNSRSEMNVSTLELGDSALYLCASSLGSTRWYGYTFGSGTRLTVV.

J is TRBJ2-1 and V is TRBV6-4; 12 positions agree with TRBD2. Germline V lookup: CDR1 MRHNA, CDR2 SNTAGT. The length of the CDR3 is 15 residues. Trimming cost V 3 bases and J 7 bases; bases outside gene matches: 4. The CDR3 DNA follows: TGTGCCAGCAGTGATTTGACTAGCGGGAGTAATGAGCAGTTCTTC. Amino acids: CASSDLTSGSNEQFF.

The V call is TRBV29-1, the J call TRBJ2-6, with no clear D. From germline, CDR1 is SQVTM and CDR2 ANQGSEA. V dropped 5 bases and J dropped 1 base, with 6 bases sitting between them. The length of the CDR3 is 13 residues. CDR3 DNA: TGCAGCGTTCCTCAGTCTGGGGCCAACGTCCTGACTTTC. Protein: CSVPQSGANVLTF.

The rearrangement links TRBV7-3 to TRBJ2-7; D might be TRBD2 (5 bases). This CDR3 has 13 residues. Trimming left V 2 bases short and J 6 bases short, with 11 bases between. Germline V lookup: CDR1 SGHTA, CDR2 FQGTGA. The CDR3 region is CASSLREGGEQYF. The DNA for the CDR3 is TGTGCCAGCAGCTTACGGGAAGGAGGCGAGCAGTACTTC.

The chain carries TRBV19 and TRBJ1-3; 8 bases map to TRBD1. The CDR3 contains 15 residues. Germline CDR1 is LNHDA and CDR2 is SQIVND (reference sequence). The junction had 4 bases not matched to a gene; V was cut back by 6 bases and J by 0 bases. CDR3 sequence: CASSTGTGSGNTIYF. CDR3 DNA sequence: TGTGCCAGTAGCACCGGGACAGGCTCTGGAAACACCATATATTTT. Looking up the rest from reference TRBV19 and TRBJ1-3 gives the full variable domain: DGGITQSPKYLFRKEGQNVTLSCEQNLNHDAMYWYRQDPGQGLRLIYYSQIVNDFQKGDIAEGYSVSREKKESFPLTVTSAQKNPTAFYLCASSTGTGSGNTIYFGEGSWLTVV.

The rearrangement joins TRBV11-3 to TRBJ1-3, with D possibly being TRBD1 (5 bases). This CDR3 spans 15 amino acids. Germline CDR1 is SGHNT and CDR2 is YENEEA. V shed 0 bases and J shed 2 bases, with 8 bases lying between them. The CDR3 loop reads CASSLDGTPGNTIYF. For the CDR3, the DNA is TGTGCCAGCAGCTTAGACGGGACCCCTGGAAACACCATATATTTT.

Only a few counts were recorded for this clone. The rearrangement links TRBV28 to TRBJ1-2; 9 positions match TRBD1. The CDR3 covers 17 residues. Germline V gene sequence: CDR1 MDHEN, CDR2 SYDVKM. The junction had 9 bases not matched to a gene; V was cut back by 1 base and J by 3 bases. This CDR3 is CASSLFHRGQNYYGYTF. Written as DNA, the CDR3 is TGTGCCAGCAGTTTATTCCACAGGGGGCAAAATTACTATGGCTACACCTTC.

V usage is TRBV27 and J usage is TRBJ2-3; 8 positions match TRBD2. The CDR3 totals 16 residues. Germline V CDR1 and CDR2: MNHEY, SMNVEV (reference sequence). V was clipped by 5 bases and J by 2 bases; unmatched bases: 9. The CDR3 region has the DNA TGTGCCAGCAGTCAATTAGCGGGACGAAACACAGATACGCAGTATTTT. Its protein product is CASSQLAGRNTDTQYF.

The rearrangement joins TRBV2 to TRBJ1-1; D possibly corresponds to TRBD1 (6 bases). The CDR3 sequence is 13 residues long. The ends were cut back, 2 bases at V and 4 bases at J, with 8 bases in the middle. CDR1 and CDR2 from the germline V gene are SNHLY and FYNNEI. The CDR3 region is CASSEQGLTEAFF. CDR3 bases: TGTGCCAGCAGTGAACAGGGGCTCACTGAAGCTTTCTTT.